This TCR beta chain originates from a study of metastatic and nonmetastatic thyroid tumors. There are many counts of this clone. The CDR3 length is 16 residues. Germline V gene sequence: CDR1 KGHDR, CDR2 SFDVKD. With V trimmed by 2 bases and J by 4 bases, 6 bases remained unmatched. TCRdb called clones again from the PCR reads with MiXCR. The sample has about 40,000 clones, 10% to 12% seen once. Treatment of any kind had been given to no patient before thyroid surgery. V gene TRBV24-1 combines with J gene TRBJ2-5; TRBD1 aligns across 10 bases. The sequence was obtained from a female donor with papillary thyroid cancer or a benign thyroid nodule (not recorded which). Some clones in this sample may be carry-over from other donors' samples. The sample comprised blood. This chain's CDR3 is CATSDWGTGALETQYF. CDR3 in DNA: TGTGCCACCAGTGATTGGGGGACAGGGGCGTTAGAGACCCAGTACTTC.